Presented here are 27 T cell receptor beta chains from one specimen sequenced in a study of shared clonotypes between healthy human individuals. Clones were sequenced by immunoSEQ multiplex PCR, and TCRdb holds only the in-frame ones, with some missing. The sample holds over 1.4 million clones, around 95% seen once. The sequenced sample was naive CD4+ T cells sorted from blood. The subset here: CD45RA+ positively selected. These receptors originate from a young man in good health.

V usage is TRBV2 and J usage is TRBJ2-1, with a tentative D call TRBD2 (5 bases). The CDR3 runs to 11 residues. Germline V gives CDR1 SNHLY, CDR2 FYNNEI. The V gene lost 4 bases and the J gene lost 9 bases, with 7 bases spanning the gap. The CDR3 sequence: CASSGAGEQFF. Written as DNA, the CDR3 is TGTGCCAGCAGTGGCGCGGGTGAGCAGTTCTTC. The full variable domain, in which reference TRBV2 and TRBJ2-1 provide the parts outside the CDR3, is EPEVTQTPSHQVTQMGQEVILRCVPISNHLYFYWYRQILGQKVEFLVSFYNNEISEKSEIFDDQFSVERPDGSNFTLKIRSTKLEDSAMYFCASSGAGEQFFGPGTRLTVL.

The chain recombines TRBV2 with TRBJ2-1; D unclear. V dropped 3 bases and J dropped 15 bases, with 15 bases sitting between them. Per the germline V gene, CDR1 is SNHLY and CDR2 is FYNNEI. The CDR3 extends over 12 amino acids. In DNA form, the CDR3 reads TGTGCCAGCAGTGAGTACGGATCATATCCGTTCTTC. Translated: CASSEYGSYPFF.

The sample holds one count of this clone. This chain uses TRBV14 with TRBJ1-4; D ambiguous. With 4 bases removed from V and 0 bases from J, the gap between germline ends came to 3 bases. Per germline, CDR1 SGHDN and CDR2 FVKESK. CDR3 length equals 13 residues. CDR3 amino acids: CASSRSTNEKLFF. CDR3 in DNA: TGTGCCAGCAGCCGGTCAACTAATGAAAAACTGTTTTTT.

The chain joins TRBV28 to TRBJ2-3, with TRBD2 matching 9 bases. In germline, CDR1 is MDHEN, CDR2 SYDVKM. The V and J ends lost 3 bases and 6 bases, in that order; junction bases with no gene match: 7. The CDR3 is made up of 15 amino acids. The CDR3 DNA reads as TGTGCCAGCAGTTTTTGGGGACTAGCCGGGGATACGCAGTATTTT. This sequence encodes CASSFWGLAGDTQYF. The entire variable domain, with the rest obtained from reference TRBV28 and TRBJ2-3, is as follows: DVKVTQSSRYLVKRTGEKVFLECVQDMDHENMFWYRQDPGLGLRLIYFSYDVKMKEKGDIPEGYSVSREKKERFSLILESASTNQTSMYLCASSFWGLAGDTQYFGPGTRLTVL.

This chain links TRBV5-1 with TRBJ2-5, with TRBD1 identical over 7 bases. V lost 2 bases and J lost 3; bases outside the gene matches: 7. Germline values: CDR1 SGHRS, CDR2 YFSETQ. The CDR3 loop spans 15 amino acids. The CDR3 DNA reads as TGCGCCAGCAGCTTACCGTTTGGGACAGAAGAGACCCAGTACTTC. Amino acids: CASSLPFGTEETQYF. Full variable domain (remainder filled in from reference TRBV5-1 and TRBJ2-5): KAGVTQTPRYLIKTRGQQVTLSCSPISGHRSVSWYQQTPGQGLQFLFEYFSETQRNKGNFPGRFSGRQFSNSRSEMNVSTLELGDSALYLCASSLPFGTEETQYFGPGTRLLVL.

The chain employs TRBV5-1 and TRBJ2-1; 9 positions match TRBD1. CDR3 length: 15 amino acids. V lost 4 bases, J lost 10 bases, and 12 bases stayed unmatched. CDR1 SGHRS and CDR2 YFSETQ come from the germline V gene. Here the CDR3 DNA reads TGCGCCAGCAGCCGCGGGACAGGGTCGTCGTGGGAGCAGTTCTTC. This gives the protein CASSRGTGSSWEQFF.

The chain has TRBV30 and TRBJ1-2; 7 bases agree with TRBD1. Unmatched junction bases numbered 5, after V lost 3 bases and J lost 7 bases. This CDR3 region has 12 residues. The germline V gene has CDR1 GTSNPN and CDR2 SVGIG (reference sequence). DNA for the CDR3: TGTGCCTGGAGCGCAGACAGGGTTGGCTACACCTTC. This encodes CAWSADRVGYTF.

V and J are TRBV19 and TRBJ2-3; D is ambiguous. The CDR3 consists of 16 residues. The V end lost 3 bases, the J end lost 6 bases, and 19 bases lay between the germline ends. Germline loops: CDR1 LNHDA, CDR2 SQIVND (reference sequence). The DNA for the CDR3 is TGTGCCAGTAGTATTCGGTGGAAAGGCAAAGGCGATACGCAGTATTTT. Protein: CASSIRWKGKGDTQYF. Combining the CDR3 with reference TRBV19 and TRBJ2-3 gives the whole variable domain DGGITQSPKYLFRKEGQNVTLSCEQNLNHDAMYWYRQDPGQGLRLIYYSQIVNDFQKGDIAEGYSVSREKKESFPLTVTSAQKNPTAFYLCASSIRWKGKGDTQYFGPGTRLTVL.

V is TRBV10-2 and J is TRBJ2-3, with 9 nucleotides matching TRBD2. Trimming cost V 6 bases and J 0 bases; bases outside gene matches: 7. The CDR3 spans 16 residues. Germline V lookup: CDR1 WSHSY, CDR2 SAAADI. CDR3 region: CASSQQTSGSTDTQYF. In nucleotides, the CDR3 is TGCGCCAGCAGCCAACAAACTAGCGGGAGCACAGATACGCAGTATTTT.

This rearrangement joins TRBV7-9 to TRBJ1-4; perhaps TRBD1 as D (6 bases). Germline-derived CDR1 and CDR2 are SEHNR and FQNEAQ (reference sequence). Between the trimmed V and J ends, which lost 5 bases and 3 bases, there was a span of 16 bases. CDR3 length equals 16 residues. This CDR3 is CASSPPGGAANEKLFF. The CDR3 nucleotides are TGTGCCAGCAGCCCTCCTGGGGGCGCAGCTAATGAAAAACTGTTTTTT. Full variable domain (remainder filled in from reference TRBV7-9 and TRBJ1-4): DTGVSQNPRHKITKRGQNVTFRCDPISEHNRLYWYRQTLGQGPEFLTYFQNEAQLEKSRLLSDRFSAERPKGSFSTLEIQRTEQGDSAMYLCASSPPGGAANEKLFFGSGTQLSVL.

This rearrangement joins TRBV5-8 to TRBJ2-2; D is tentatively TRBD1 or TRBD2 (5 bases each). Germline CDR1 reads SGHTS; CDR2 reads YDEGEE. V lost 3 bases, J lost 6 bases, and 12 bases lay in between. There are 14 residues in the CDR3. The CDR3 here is CASSSGPRAGELFF. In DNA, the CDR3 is TGTGCCAGCAGCTCGGGACCGCGGGCCGGGGAGCTGTTTTTT. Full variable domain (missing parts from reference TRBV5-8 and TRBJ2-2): EAGVTQSPTHLIKTRGQQATLRCSPISGHTSVYWYQQALGLGLQFLLWYDEGEERNRGNFPPRFSGRQFPNYSSELNVNALELEDSALYLCASSSGPRAGELFFGEGSRLTVL.

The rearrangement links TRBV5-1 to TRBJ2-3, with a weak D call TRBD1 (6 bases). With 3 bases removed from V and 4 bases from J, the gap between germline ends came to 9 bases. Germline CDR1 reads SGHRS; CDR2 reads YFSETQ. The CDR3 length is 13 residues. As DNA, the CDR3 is TGCGCCAGCAGCTGGGGGCAGCCAGATACGCAGTATTTT. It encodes CASSWGQPDTQYF.

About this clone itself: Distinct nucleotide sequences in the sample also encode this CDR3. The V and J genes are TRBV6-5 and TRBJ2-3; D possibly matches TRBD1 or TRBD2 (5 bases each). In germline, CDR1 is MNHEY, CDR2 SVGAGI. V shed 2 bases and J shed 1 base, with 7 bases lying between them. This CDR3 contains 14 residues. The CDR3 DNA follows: TGTGCCAGCAGTTACGGGGGAGGCACAGATACGCAGTATTTT. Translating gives CASSYGGGTDTQYF.

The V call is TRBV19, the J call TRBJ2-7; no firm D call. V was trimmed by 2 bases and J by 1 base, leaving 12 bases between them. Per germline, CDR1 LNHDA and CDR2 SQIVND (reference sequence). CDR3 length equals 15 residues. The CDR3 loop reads CASSISSGESYEQYF. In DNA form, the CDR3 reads TGTGCCAGTAGTATAAGTTCCGGCGAATCCTACGAGCAGTACTTC.

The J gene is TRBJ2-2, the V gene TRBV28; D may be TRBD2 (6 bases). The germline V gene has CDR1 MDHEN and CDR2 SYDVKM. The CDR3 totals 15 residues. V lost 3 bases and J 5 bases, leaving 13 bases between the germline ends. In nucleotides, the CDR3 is TGTGCCAGCAGTTTGGTGACTAGAGATACCGGGGAGCTGTTTTTT. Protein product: CASSLVTRDTGELFF.

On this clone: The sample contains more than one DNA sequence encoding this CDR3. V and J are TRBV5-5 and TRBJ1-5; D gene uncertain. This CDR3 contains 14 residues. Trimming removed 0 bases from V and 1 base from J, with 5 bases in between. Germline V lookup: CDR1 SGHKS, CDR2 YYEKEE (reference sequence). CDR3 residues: CASSLGPSNQPQHF. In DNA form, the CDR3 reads TGTGCCAGCAGCTTGGGACCGAGCAATCAGCCCCAGCATTTT.

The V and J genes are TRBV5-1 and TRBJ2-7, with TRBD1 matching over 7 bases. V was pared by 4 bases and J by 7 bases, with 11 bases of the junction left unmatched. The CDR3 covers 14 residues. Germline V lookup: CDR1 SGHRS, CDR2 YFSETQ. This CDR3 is CASSVQGLAWEQYF. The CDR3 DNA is TGCGCCAGCAGCGTACAGGGGTTGGCTTGGGAGCAGTACTTC. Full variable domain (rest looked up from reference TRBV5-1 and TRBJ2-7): KAGVTQTPRYLIKTRGQQVTLSCSPISGHRSVSWYQQTPGQGLQFLFEYFSETQRNKGNFPGRFSGRQFSNSRSEMNVSTLELGDSALYLCASSVQGLAWEQYFGPGTRLTVT.

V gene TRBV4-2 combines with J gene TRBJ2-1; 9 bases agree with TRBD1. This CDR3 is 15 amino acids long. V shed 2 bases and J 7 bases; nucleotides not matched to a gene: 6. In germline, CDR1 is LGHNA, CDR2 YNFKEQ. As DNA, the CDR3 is TGTGCCAGCAGCCAACCGGGACAGGGCAGGAATGAGCAGTTCTTC. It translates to CASSQPGQGRNEQFF.

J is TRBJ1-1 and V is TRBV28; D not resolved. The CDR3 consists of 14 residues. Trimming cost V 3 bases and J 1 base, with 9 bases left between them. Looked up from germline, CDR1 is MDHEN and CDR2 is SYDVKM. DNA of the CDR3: TGTGCCAGCAGTTTGGGCAGCCGGAACACTGAAGCTTTCTTT. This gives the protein CASSLGSRNTEAFF.

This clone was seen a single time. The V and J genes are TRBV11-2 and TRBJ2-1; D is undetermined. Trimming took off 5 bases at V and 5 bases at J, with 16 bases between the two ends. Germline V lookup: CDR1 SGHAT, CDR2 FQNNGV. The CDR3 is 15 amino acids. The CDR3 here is CASSPRLLRDNEQFF. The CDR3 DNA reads TGTGCCAGCAGCCCAAGACTCCTTAGGGACAATGAGCAGTTCTTC.

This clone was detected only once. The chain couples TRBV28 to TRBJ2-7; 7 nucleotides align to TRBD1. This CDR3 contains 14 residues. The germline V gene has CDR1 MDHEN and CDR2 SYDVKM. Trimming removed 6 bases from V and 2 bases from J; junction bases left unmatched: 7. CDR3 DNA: TGTGCCAGCAGCGCGACAGGGTGGGCCTACGAGCAGTACTTC. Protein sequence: CASSATGWAYEQYF. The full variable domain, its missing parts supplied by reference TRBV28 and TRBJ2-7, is DVKVTQSSRYLVKRTGEKVFLECVQDMDHENMFWYRQDPGLGLRLIYFSYDVKMKEKGDIPEGYSVSREKKERFSLILESASTNQTSMYLCASSATGWAYEQYFGPGTRLTVT.

This chain's CDR3 is CASILNGRDWNTEAFF. As DNA, the CDR3 is TGCGCCAGCATTCTTAACGGGCGGGATTGGAACACTGAAGCTTTCTTT. The chain joins TRBV10-1 to TRBJ1-1; D remains unclear. V lost 7 bases, J lost 1 base, and 19 bases lay in between. CDR1 and CDR2 from the germline V gene are WNHNN and SYGVQD (reference sequence). The length of the CDR3 is 16 residues.

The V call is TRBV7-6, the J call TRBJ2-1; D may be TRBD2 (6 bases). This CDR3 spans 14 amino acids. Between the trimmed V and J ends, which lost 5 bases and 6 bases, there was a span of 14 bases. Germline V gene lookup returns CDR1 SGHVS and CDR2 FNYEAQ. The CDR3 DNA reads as TGTGCCAGCAGCAATCCCAACGGGGGCAATGAGCAGTTCTTC. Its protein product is CASSNPNGGNEQFF.

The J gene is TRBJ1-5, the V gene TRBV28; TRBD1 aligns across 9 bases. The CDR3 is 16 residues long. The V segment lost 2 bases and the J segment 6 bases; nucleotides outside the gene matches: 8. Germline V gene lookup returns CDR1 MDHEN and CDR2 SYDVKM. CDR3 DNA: TGTGCCAGCAGTTTACCGCGAGGGACAGGGAGTCAGCCCCAGCATTTT. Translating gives CASSLPRGTGSQPQHF.

DNA of the CDR3: TGCAGCGTTAAGGCCTCGGGAACTACGGGGGAGCAGTACTTC. Its translation is CSVKASGTTGEQYF. V gene TRBV29-1 combines with J gene TRBJ2-7, with a possible D match to TRBD2 (5 bases). This CDR3 is built from 14 residues. Germline CDR1 and CDR2: SQVTM and ANQGSEA. Trimming stripped 5 bases from V and 7 bases from J, with 21 bases between.

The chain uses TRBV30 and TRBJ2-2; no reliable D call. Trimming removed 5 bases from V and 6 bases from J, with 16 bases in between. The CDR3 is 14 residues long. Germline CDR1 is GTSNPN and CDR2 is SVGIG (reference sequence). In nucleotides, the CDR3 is TGTGCCTGGGTAGCCGGGCCGTTGTCCGGGGAGCTGTTTTTT. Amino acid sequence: CAWVAGPLSGELFF.

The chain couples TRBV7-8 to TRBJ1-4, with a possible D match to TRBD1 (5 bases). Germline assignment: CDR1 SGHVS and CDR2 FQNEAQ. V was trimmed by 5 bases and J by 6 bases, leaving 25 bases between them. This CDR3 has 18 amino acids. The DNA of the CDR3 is TGTGCCAGCAGCGGAACCAGGGTTCTCGCCTATAAATATGAAAAACTGTTTTTT. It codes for CASSGTRVLAYKYEKLFF. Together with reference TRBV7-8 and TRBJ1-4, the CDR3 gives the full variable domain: GAGVSQSPRYKVAKRGQDVALRCDPISGHVSLFWYQQALGQGPEFLTYFQNEAQLDKSGLPSDRFFAERPEGSVSTLKIQRTQQEDSAVYLCASSGTRVLAYKYEKLFFGSGTQLSVL.